The next 8 T cell receptor beta chains were all read from a single sample in a study of shared clonotypes between healthy human individuals. The method was immunoSEQ multiplex PCR; TCRdb's version includes in-frame clones alone and lacks a portion of them. The repertoire holds about 1.5 million clones, around 97% seen once, with more than 0.9% in the top ten. What was sequenced was naive CD4+ T cells sorted from blood. Subset: CD45RA+ positively selected. These receptor sequences come from a man aged 30-40 years in good health.

The chain carries TRBV5-1 and TRBJ2-5; the D is unclear. From germline, CDR1 is SGHRS and CDR2 YFSETQ. The CDR3 runs to 16 residues. The ends were cut back, 3 bases at V and 0 bases at J, with 15 bases in the middle. CDR3 loop: CASSSPTAAYQETQYF. Written as DNA, the CDR3 is TGCGCCAGCAGCTCGCCTACTGCCGCGTACCAAGAGACCCAGTACTTC.

This sequence joins TRBV18 and TRBJ2-1, with TRBD2 matching 7 bases. Germline trimming cut 3 bases from V and 9 bases from J; bases unmatched to any gene: 14. The CDR3 is made up of 16 amino acids. CDR1 is KGHSH and CDR2 is LQKENI in the germline V gene. CDR3 residues: CASSPVGGRALGEQFF. In DNA, the CDR3 is TGTGCCAGCTCACCGGTCGGGGGGAGGGCCCTGGGTGAGCAGTTCTTC.

The chain carries TRBV10-1 and TRBJ2-7; tentatively, D is TRBD1 (6 bases). The germline gives CDR1 WNHNN, CDR2 SYGVQD (reference sequence). Trimming removed 8 bases from V and 2 bases from J, with 10 bases in between. The CDR3 length is 12 residues. DNA for the CDR3: TGCGCCAGCGGTCAGGGGCCCTACGAGCAGTACTTC. Translation: CASGQGPYEQYF.

This chain joins TRBV27 and TRBJ2-4; tentatively, D is TRBD2 (5 bases). V was trimmed by 5 bases and J by 0 bases, leaving 14 bases between them. The CDR3 sequence is 16 residues long. CDR1 is MNHEY, CDR2 SMNVEV, per germline (reference sequence). CDR3 loop: CASSPILGRAKNIQYF. For the CDR3, the DNA is TGTGCCAGCAGTCCGATACTAGGTCGAGCCAAAAACATTCAGTACTTC.

This clone was seen a few times. This rearrangement joins TRBV10-1 to TRBJ2-1; possibly TRBD1 for D (6 bases). Germline V CDR1 and CDR2: WNHNN, SYGVQD (reference sequence). This CDR3 spans 17 amino acids. V shed 4 bases and J shed 5 bases, with 21 bases lying between them. The CDR3 sequence: CASSGGYGRGTHNEQFF. As DNA, the CDR3 is TGCGCCAGCAGTGGTGGATACGGCAGGGGTACTCACAATGAGCAGTTCTTC.

V usage is TRBV7-9 and J usage is TRBJ1-2; D is unclear. Trimming pared 5 bases from V and 8 bases from J, leaving 15 bases between. The CDR3 extends over 13 amino acids. CDR1 is SEHNR, CDR2 FQNEAQ, per germline (reference sequence). The CDR3 DNA follows: TGTGCCAGCAGCGCCCCACCGGTGGGAGGCTACACCTTC. It codes for CASSAPPVGGYTF.

The chain employs TRBV2 and TRBJ2-7; 8 bases map to TRBD2. Germline lookup yields CDR1 SNHLY and CDR2 FYNNEI. The CDR3 has 13 residues. The J segment lost 3 bases and the V segment lost 5 bases, leaving 3 bases of the junction unmatched. CDR3 DNA sequence: TGTGCCAGCAGTAGCGGGAGCTACTACGAGCAGTACTTC. As protein: CASSSGSYYEQYF.

V gene TRBV10-3 combines with J gene TRBJ2-2; 11 bases agree with TRBD2. CDR3 length: 16 amino acids. Germline V gene sequence: CDR1 ENHRY, CDR2 SYGVKD. Trimming cost V 5 bases and J 3 bases; bases outside gene matches: 5. As DNA, the CDR3 is TGTGCCATCAGTCCTAGACTAGCGGGATACACCGGGGAGCTGTTTTTT. It yields the protein CAISPRLAGYTGELFF.